This is a list of T cell receptor beta chains from one sample in a study of cytomegalovirus exposure and HLA in healthy donors. Only in-frame clones appear in the TCRdb table, and some are missing; sequencing was by immunoSEQ multiplex PCR. The sample lists under 140,000 clones, roughly three quarters occurring once. The sample comprised PBMCs. These receptors were taken from a man younger than 45 in good health and CMV-seropositive. CDR3s include the opening cysteine and the closing phenylalanine or tryptophan. D genes are given only for firm matches. Clone size appears in some rows only: once, few, many, or a class for an expanded clone.

j_call	v_call	clone_size	d_call	cdr3_nt	cdr3_aa
TRBJ1-2	TRBV5-1	once	NA	TGCGCCAGCAGCCCCAACCAGAGGGGCCCGGGGGTCTATGGCTACACCTTC	CASSPNQRGPGVYGYTF
TRBJ2-3	TRBV19	NA	TRBD1	TGTGCCAGTGGGGGACAGGGCACAGATACGCAGTATTTT	CASGGQGTDTQYF
TRBJ2-3	TRBV19	NA	TRBD1	TGTGCCAGTAGTGTAGGACAGGGCACAGATACGCAGTATTTT	CASSVGQGTDTQYF
TRBJ1-2	TRBV4-2	few	TRBD1	TGTGCCAGCAGCCAATTTTCCGGGACAGAACGGTATGGCTACACCTTC	CASSQFSGTERYGYTF
TRBJ1-2	TRBV2	NA	NA	TGTGCCAGCAGTGAGGAGAAGGGGGGCGCGGGGGCCTATGGCTACACCTTC	CASSEEKGGAGAYGYTF
TRBJ1-3	TRBV11-2	NA	TRBD1	TGTGCCAGCAGTCTCGACAGGGTCATCGGGGACACCATATATTTT	CASSLDRVIGDTIYF
TRBJ1-1	TRBV30	many	NA	TGTGTCTGGAGTGTATATGAGGGGGACACTGAAGCTTTCTTT	CVWSVYEGDTEAFF
TRBJ1-5	TRBV5-6	NA	NA	TGTGCCAGCAGCCCGTCCGGTAGGAGTAGCAATCAGCCCCAGCATTTT	CASSPSGRSSNQPQHF
TRBJ2-5	TRBV19	NA	TRBD2	TGTGCCAGTAGTATGGGGGAGGGTACGGAGACCCAGTACTTC	CASSMGEGTETQYF
TRBJ1-2	TRBV4-2	once	TRBD1	TGTGCCAGCAGCCAAGCAGCCGGGACAGAGAGGGGCTACACCTTC	CASSQAAGTERGYTF
TRBJ1-6	TRBV12-5	NA	NA	TGTGCTAGTGGTCTTACAGGGCTGGGGAATTCACCCCTCCACTTT	CASGLTGLGNSPLHF
TRBJ1-1	TRBV6-5	few	TRBD1	TGTGCCAGCAGTTACGAGGGGGCGCAAGGCGAGTTCGAAGCTTTCTTT	CASSYEGAQGEFEAFF
TRBJ1-1	TRBV10-3	once	TRBD1	TGTGCCATCAGTGACGACAGGGGGACGGCTGAAGCTTTCTTT	CAISDDRGTAEAFF
TRBJ1-5	TRBV6-6	NA	NA	TGTGCCAGCAGTTACGGGACACAGGCCCAGCATTTT	CASSYGTQAQHF
TRBJ2-5	TRBV11-3	NA	NA	TGTGCCAGCAGCAGGGCGGGGCAAGAGACCCAGTACTTC	CASSRAGQETQYF
TRBJ2-1	TRBV7-9	NA	TRBD2	TGTTCCAGCAGCTCCGGGACTAGCGGGCTTTTGGATGAGCAGTTCTTC	CSSSSGTSGLLDEQFF
TRBJ1-1	TRBV6-6	few	NA	TGTGCCAGCAGTTACGCAGGGGTGAACACTGAAGCTTTCTTT	CASSYAGVNTEAFF
TRBJ2-7	TRBV18	once	TRBD1	TGTGCCAGCTCACCACCCCCCGGGACAGGGAACGAGCAGTACTTC	CASSPPPGTGNEQYF
TRBJ2-2	TRBV7-9	NA	TRBD1	TGTGCCAGCAGTTCTAGAGACAGGGGGAACACCGGGGAGCTGTTTTTT	CASSSRDRGNTGELFF
TRBJ1-2	TRBV7-9	NA	NA	TGTTCCAGCAGCTTAACATTCGGAGAGGATGGCTACACCTTC	CSSSLTFGEDGYTF
TRBJ2-7	TRBV2	NA	TRBD2	TGTGCCAGCAGTGCGAAAGCGGGGGGTATCTACGAGCAGTACTTC	CASSAKAGGIYEQYF
TRBJ2-3	TRBV4-3	NA	NA	TGCGCCAGCAGCCAAGAGCCAGGGGAAGATACGCAGTATTTT	CASSQEPGEDTQYF
TRBJ2-3	TRBV18	NA	TRBD2	TGTGCCAGCTCACCTGAGACTAGCGGGGGGCGCACAGATACGCAGTATTTT	CASSPETSGGRTDTQYF
TRBJ2-1	TRBV27	NA	NA	TGTGCCAGCAGTTCCCCGGGACTCAAGGAGTTCTTC	CASSSPGLKEFF
TRBJ2-3	TRBV9	NA	TRBD2	TGTGCCAGCAGCGTAGAACTGGCTAGCGGGGGAGCAGATACGCAGTATTTT	CASSVELASGGADTQYF
TRBJ2-1	TRBV21-1	few	NA	TGTGCCAGCAGCCTTTATGGGACTAGCGGGGGGCAAGACAATGAGCAGTTCTTC	CASSLYGTSGGQDNEQFF
TRBJ1-5	TRBV4-1	NA	TRBD1	TGCGCCAGCAGCCCGGGACAGACCAATCAGCCCCAGCATTTT	CASSPGQTNQPQHF
TRBJ2-3	TRBV11-3	NA	NA	TGTGCCAGCAGACCTCGTTTAAACAGGCGAGATACGCAGTATTTT	CASRPRLNRRDTQYF
TRBJ2-7	TRBV29-1	NA	TRBD1	TGCAGCGTGGTTGACAGGGGGGCCTACGAGCAGTACTTC	CSVVDRGAYEQYF
TRBJ2-7	TRBV21-1	once	NA	TGTGCCAGCAGCACAAAAAGGGGGTATCGGTTCGGTTGCTGCGAGCAGCACTTC	CASSTKRGYRFGCCEQHF
TRBJ2-4	TRBV7-8	NA	NA	TGTGCCAGCAGCTTAGTTGGCAAGGAGCTACCCAAAAACATTCAGTACTTC	CASSLVGKELPKNIQYF
TRBJ1-1	TRBV18	NA	NA	TGTGCCAGCTCACCCCCGGGGATGAACACTGAAGCTTTCTTT	CASSPPGMNTEAFF
TRBJ1-2	TRBV29-1	few	NA	TGCAGCGTTGAAGGCAGGGATAACTATGGCTACACCTTC	CSVEGRDNYGYTF
TRBJ1-1	TRBV30	NA	NA	TGTGCCGGGAACAGGGTTAACACTGAAGCTTTCTTT	CAGNRVNTEAFF
TRBJ2-4	TRBV19	NA	NA	TGTGCCAGTAGCACAGGGTGGGAAAACATTCAGTACTTC	CASSTGWENIQYF
TRBJ1-2	TRBV19	NA	TRBD1	TGTGCCAGTAGTATTAGTGGGACAGCTAACTATGGCTACACCTTC	CASSISGTANYGYTF
TRBJ2-5	TRBV11-2	NA	NA	TGTGCCAGCAGCTTAGTGGGCGAACAAGAGACCCAGTACTTC	CASSLVGEQETQYF
TRBJ2-5	TRBV7-2	NA	TRBD1	TGTGCCAGCAGCTCCCAGGGGGCAGGGACCCAAGAGACCCAGTACTTC	CASSSQGAGTQETQYF
TRBJ1-1	TRBV30	NA	NA	TGTGCCGGGACCGGGAACACTGAAGCTTTCTTT	CAGTGNTEAFF
TRBJ2-4	TRBV27	NA	NA	TGTGCCAGCAGTTTAGGCAGGGCTGCCAAAAACATTCAGTACTTC	CASSLGRAAKNIQYF
TRBJ2-7	TRBV5-1	NA	NA	TGCGCCAGCAGCCAAACAGAGAGATCTGAGCAGTACTTC	CASSQTERSEQYF
TRBJ1-2	TRBV7-9	NA	TRBD1	TGTGCCAGCAGCCCGCCACAGGGGACCTATGGCTACACCTTC	CASSPPQGTYGYTF
TRBJ2-1	TRBV7-9	NA	NA	TGTGCCAGCAGCTTAGCCGGGACAACCAATGAGCAGTTCTTC	CASSLAGTTNEQFF
TRBJ1-6	TRBV10-3	NA	NA	TGTGCCATCAGTGCAGGATCTAATTCACCCCTCCACTTT	CAISAGSNSPLHF
TRBJ2-7	TRBV7-9	NA	NA	TGTGCCAGCAGCTTGGGCAGGGGTTACGAGCAGTACTTC	CASSLGRGYEQYF
TRBJ2-2	TRBV9	NA	TRBD2	TGTGCCAGCAGCCGGAGCGGGGGCGCCACCGGGGAGCTGTTTTTT	CASSRSGGATGELFF
TRBJ1-3	TRBV7-6	once	NA	TGTGCCAGCAGGCCGGGTTCTGGAAACACCATATATTTT	CASRPGSGNTIYF
TRBJ1-1	TRBV7-6	NA	NA	TGTGCCAGCAGCTTAGCGGGCAACACTGAAGCTTTCTTT	CASSLAGNTEAFF
TRBJ2-5	TRBV7-6	NA	NA	TGTGCCAGCAGCCCAGCGTCTAGTCTGGAGACCCAGTACTTC	CASSPASSLETQYF
TRBJ1-4	TRBV2	few	TRBD1	TGTGCCAGCAGTCCGGACAGGGGAAAGGAAAAACTGTTTTTT	CASSPDRGKEKLFF
TRBJ1-1	TRBV7-3	NA	NA	TGTGCCACCATTATCCTACAGGTGAACACTGAAGCTTTCTTT	CATIILQVNTEAFF
TRBJ2-1	TRBV19	NA	TRBD1	TGTGCCAGTACTGGACAGGGGATAAACTACAATGAGCAGTTCTTC	CASTGQGINYNEQFF
TRBJ2-3	TRBV6-6	NA	TRBD1	TGTGCCAGCAGTTCGGGACAGGATGCCACAGATACGCAGTATTTT	CASSSGQDATDTQYF